Below are 10 T cell receptor beta chains sequenced from a single sample in a study of blood T cells in healthy people across ages. It was with a sample-barcoded 5' primer and a J-beta primer mix that a second PCR of roughly 7 to 12 cycles was run. TCRdb analysed the 5' RACE reads with MiXCR anew, one entry per CDR3 protein. The sample lists 2 million or so distinct CDR3 sequences; roughly 52% were seen once. Material: blood. Receptors originate from a middle-aged woman in good health.

This clonotype was found once. The chain links TRBV27 to TRBJ2-7; unclear D gene. This CDR3 has 14 amino acids. Germline CDR1 reads MNHEY; CDR2 reads SMNVEV (reference sequence). Trimming shortened V by 2 bases and J by 7 bases, and 15 bases separated the two germline ends. CDR3 DNA: TGTGCCAGCAGTTTAGTTGAGGCGAGCGATGAGCAGTACTTC. Protein: CASSLVEASDEQYF.

The rearrangement links TRBV7-2 to TRBJ2-5, with D perhaps being TRBD1 or TRBD2 (7 bases each). The J call may be incorrect, as the DNA end agrees better with TRBJ2-7. This CDR3 region has 17 residues. The V gene's germline CDR1 is SGHTA and CDR2 FQGNSA. The CDR3 region is CASSSWGEGAYNFEQYF. CDR3 nucleotide sequence: TGTGCCAGCAGCTCGTGGGGGGAGGGGGCCTATAACTTCGAGCAGTACTTC.

J is TRBJ1-2 and V is TRBV27; 7 bases are a match to TRBD1. This CDR3 is built from 15 residues. Germline assignment: CDR1 MNHEY and CDR2 SMNVEV (reference sequence). The V gene end was trimmed by 5 bases and the J gene end by 4 bases; junction bases not matched to a gene: 10. The CDR3 here is CASSAAQGGFYGYTF. CDR3 DNA sequence: TGTGCCAGCAGTGCCGCCCAGGGGGGCTTCTATGGCTACACCTTC.

The chain joins TRBV6-1 to TRBJ2-3, with TRBD2 as a possible D gene (6 bases). Germline CDR1 MNHNS, CDR2 SASEGT. V gave up 1 base and J gave up 5 bases, with 13 bases separating them. The CDR3 length is 15 residues. The CDR3: CASSEDRRAGDTQYF. Written as DNA, the CDR3 is TGTGCCAGCAGTGAAGACAGGAGAGCGGGAGATACGCAGTATTTT.

This clonotype was detected only a few times. This chain joins TRBV28 and TRBJ2-6; the D is unclear. Trimming removed 6 bases from V and 1 base from J, with 10 bases in between. The V gene's germline CDR1 is MDHEN and CDR2 SYDVKM. This CDR3 contains 15 residues. The CDR3 sequence is CASSPHESGANVLTF. The DNA of the CDR3 is TGTGCCAGCAGCCCCCACGAATCTGGGGCCAACGTCCTGACTTTC.

The DNA for the CDR3 is TGCGCCAGCAGCCCCCCGGGACTGGGCTACTATGGCTACACCTTC. Protein: CASSPPGLGYYGYTF. The V and J genes are TRBV5-1 and TRBJ1-2, with D tentatively TRBD1 (5 bases). Deletions cut 4 bases from V and 3 bases from J, with 16 bases between. Germline lookup yields CDR1 SGHRS and CDR2 YFSETQ. The CDR3 runs 15 residues.

The V and J genes are TRBV7-9 and TRBJ2-3, with TRBD1 matching 11 bases. Germline CDR1 reads SEHNR; CDR2 reads FQNEAQ (reference sequence). This CDR3 has 16 residues. V was clipped by 5 bases and J by 4 bases; unmatched bases: 8. The CDR3 loop is CASSKGGQGASDTQYF. Written as DNA, the CDR3 is TGTGCCAGCAGCAAGGGAGGACAGGGGGCGTCAGATACGCAGTATTTT.

This clonotype turned up a few times. The J gene is TRBJ2-1, the V gene TRBV7-2, with no clear D. V lost 3 bases, J lost 7 bases, and 10 bases lay in between. Germline-derived CDR1 and CDR2 are SGHTA and FQGNSA. This CDR3 spans 13 amino acids. The CDR3 is CASSLVRQNEQFF. CDR3 DNA: TGTGCCAGCAGCTTGGTCAGGCAGAATGAGCAGTTCTTC.

The rearrangement uses TRBV20-1 and TRBJ1-6; D gene ambiguous. The CDR3 runs 16 residues. In germline, CDR1 is DFQATT, CDR2 SNEGSKA (reference sequence). V lost 0 bases to trimming and J lost 8 bases, with 17 bases between them. The CDR3 bases are TGCAGTGCTAGAGATCCGCAAGGCAGAAGGGATTCACCCCTCCACTTT. It codes for CSARDPQGRRDSPLHF.

This clonotype has a handful of counts. The chain has TRBV20-1 and TRBJ2-7; D is possibly TRBD2 (5 bases). Trimming left V 5 bases short and J 6 bases short, with 14 bases between. The CDR3 is 12 residues long. CDR1 and CDR2 (germline): DFQATT, SNEGSKA (reference sequence). Here the CDR3 DNA reads TGCAGTGCTTCCCTCGGGGTTCCCGAGCAGTACTTC. Its protein is CSASLGVPEQYF.